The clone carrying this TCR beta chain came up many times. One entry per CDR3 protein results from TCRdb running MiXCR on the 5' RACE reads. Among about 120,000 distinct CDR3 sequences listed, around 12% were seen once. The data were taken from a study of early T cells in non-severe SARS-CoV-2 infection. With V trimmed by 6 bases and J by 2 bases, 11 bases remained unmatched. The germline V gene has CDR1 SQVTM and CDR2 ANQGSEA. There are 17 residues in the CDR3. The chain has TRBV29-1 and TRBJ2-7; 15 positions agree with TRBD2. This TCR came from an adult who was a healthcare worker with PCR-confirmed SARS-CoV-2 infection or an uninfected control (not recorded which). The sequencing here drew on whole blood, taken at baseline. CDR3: CSVVGLAGGPPPYEQYF. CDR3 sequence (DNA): TGCAGCGTCGTTGGACTAGCGGGAGGGCCCCCGCCCTACGAGCAGTACTTC.